What follows describes a single TCR beta chain. Its antigen remains unidentified. No much larger clone is present one base from it, and per-base qualities are unavailable. These data are taken from a study of blood T cell repertoires in COVID-19 (dated by TCRdb to the early 2020s). Some background on the complete study: Samples from collaborators originated in the United States, Italy and Spain and spanned both the acute and convalescent phases of COVID-19. The prospective study material was composed of cDNA or gDNA derived from T cells, B-cell-depleted T cells, or PBMCs. The dataset comprised deeply sampled blood TCRbeta repertoires from subjects exposed to, actively infected with, or recovered from COVID-19. The repertoires were released in a freely available public database intended as a resource for research on the immune response to SARS-CoV-2. The samples were drawn from two sources: the first 160 participants of the ongoing ImmuneRACE study, and 1,254 subjects contributed by 6 global collaborators. Sample metadata almost always included a de-identified subject ID, COVID-19 status, age in years and sex. Where available, HLA class I and class II types were taken from metadata supplied by the sample provider and were not determined by assay-based typing.

The immunoSEQ Assay, a bias-controlled multiplex PCR, was used to amplify TCRbeta CDR3 regions from genomic DNA. From the authors' description of their analysis: The number of nucleated cells in each sample was estimated from the amplification of reference gene primers within the assay. To quantify the absolute abundance of each unique TCRbeta CDR3 rearrangement, sequence reads were collapsed and filtered. For each sample, productive Simpson clonality was calculated as the square root of Simpson's diversity index across productive rearrangements. TCRdb re-hosts the immuneACCESS table, in-frame sequences only. Its copies lack some clones; in the studies checked, an unresolved V gene accounts for under half of them, and the cause for the rest is not known. The V and J calls and the clone size are those of that table, but D and trimming were determined from the DNA. The sample table records about 230,000 clones; roughly 89% of these occur just once. Almost 4% of the sample is in the top ten clones.

Participants in the prospective study were aged roughly 18 to 100 years, lived in over 20 United States geographic areas, and enrolled through a virtual design. In the prospective study, participants were assigned to cohorts based on the clinical history participants reported in a screening survey and a study questionnaire. In the prospective study, whole blood, serum and a nasopharyngeal or oropharyngeal swab were collected from each participant by mobile phlebotomists. Participants in the prospective study had the option to provide additional blood draws and questionnaires over an approximately two-month period. Before DNA extraction, prospective study blood samples were shipped either frozen or at room temperature. From cysteine to phenylalanine, the CDR3 is 18 amino acids long. The retained sequence is limited to the CDR3, 54 bases, with the frame set at the first base. V has 3 bases trimmed and J has 1 base trimmed; junction bases matching no gene number 9. CDR1 SGDLS and CDR2 YYNGEE are derived from the germline V gene.

Summary of the overall study and its limitations: Clinical and demographic metadata were provided uncurated, with the amount varying by source and participant.

This TCR was sampled from a woman aged 25 to 39 with acute COVID-19. The specimen sequenced was PBMCs or T cells enriched from blood (not recorded which). Recombination connected TRBV9 to TRBJ2-2, and 10 junctional nucleotides match TRBD1. CDR3 sequence: CASSAPGQGGRNTGELFF. The nucleotide sequence is TGTGCCAGCAGCGCCCCTGGACAGGGGGGAAGGAACACCGGGGAGCTGTTTTTT.